The 18 T cell receptor beta chains below come from one sample, sequenced in a study of T-cell reconstitution after alpha-beta-depleted transplantation in children. The TCRbeta library was prepared with unique molecular identifiers. MiXCR was run by TCRdb on the PCR reads, yielding one entry per CDR3 protein. The sample gives roughly 100,000 distinct CDR3 sequences, approximately 8% of which show up once; about a sixth is in the top ten. The sample consisted of PBMCs, taken before TCRalphabeta/CD19-depleted stem cell transplant. Source of these receptors: a boy younger than 10 with acute lymphoblastic leukemia, due to receive a stem cell transplant.

This sequence joins TRBV13 and TRBJ1-1; D gene uncertain. Looked up from germline, CDR1 is PRHDT and CDR2 is FYEKMQ (reference sequence). CDR3 size: 14 residues. Trimming left V 0 bases short and J 1 base short, with 6 bases between. CDR3 in DNA: TGTGCCAGCAGCTTAGGACTGAGGAACACTGAAGCTTTCTTT. Translation: CASSLGLRNTEAFF.

This clonotype was recorded at least ten times. The V gene is TRBV10-3, the J gene TRBJ2-3; D not resolved. The CDR3 consists of 16 residues. Germline V lookup: CDR1 ENHRY, CDR2 SYGVKD. Trimming removed 6 bases from V and 2 bases from J, with 18 bases in between. The CDR3 here is CAISLLLGGFTDTQYF. CDR3 in DNA: TGTGCCATCAGCCTACTACTTGGTGGATTCACAGATACGCAGTATTTT.

The chain couples TRBV4-1 to TRBJ1-5, with D unresolved. Per the germline V gene, CDR1 is MGHRA and CDR2 is YSYEKL. The V gene lost 0 bases and the J gene lost 6 bases, with 9 bases spanning the gap. The CDR3 sequence is 14 residues long. The CDR3 DNA follows: TGCGCCAGCAGCCAAGATTCAGTCGGTCAGCCCCAGCATTTT. This sequence encodes CASSQDSVGQPQHF.

In this sample, this clonotype turned up a few times. The chain uses TRBV20-1 and TRBJ1-4; no reliable D call. Germline CDR1 reads DFQATT; CDR2 reads SNEGSKA (reference sequence). V was cut by 2 bases and J by 0 bases, with 7 bases left in between. This CDR3 contains 14 residues. In DNA form, the CDR3 reads TGCAGTGCTAGACCCCACCCAACTAATGAAAAACTGTTTTTT. Encoded protein: CSARPHPTNEKLFF.

The CDR3 spells CASSPLGEGSQPQHF. CDR3 nucleotides: TGTGCCAGCAGCCCCCTCGGGGAGGGTAGTCAGCCCCAGCATTTT. This chain uses TRBV28 with TRBJ1-5; unclear D gene. Germline assignment: CDR1 MDHEN and CDR2 SYDVKM. The CDR3 is 15 amino acids. Trimming took off 6 bases at V and 6 bases at J, with 18 bases between the two ends.

The chain joins TRBV19 to TRBJ1-2; weak D call: TRBD1 (6 bases). V was clipped by 5 bases and J by 2 bases, with 12 bases between them. This CDR3 has 14 amino acids. Germline lookup yields CDR1 LNHDA and CDR2 SQIVND (reference sequence). CDR3 nucleotides: TGTGCCAGTAGTTGGAGGCAGGGGAACTATGGCTACACCTTC. Translation gives CASSWRQGNYGYTF.

This clonotype was recorded a few times. The chain combines TRBV6-1 with TRBJ1-5; perhaps TRBD1 as D (5 bases). Between the trimmed V and J ends, which lost 3 bases and 2 bases, there was a span of 11 bases. CDR3 length equals 15 residues. Germline lookup yields CDR1 MNHNS and CDR2 SASEGT. CDR3 residues: CASSEGQVGNQPQHF. The DNA of the CDR3 is TGTGCCAGCAGTGAGGGGCAGGTGGGCAATCAGCCCCAGCATTTT.

In its sample, this clonotype was seen many times. CDR3 sequence (DNA): TGTGCCAGCAGCTCGACAGGGGGCACAGATACGCAGTATTTT. Translated, it gives CASSSTGGTDTQYF. The chain has TRBV6-4 and TRBJ2-3, with TRBD1 matching over 8 bases. Germline assignment: CDR1 MRHNA and CDR2 SNTAGT. This CDR3 comprises 14 residues. V lost 6 bases and J lost 1; bases outside the gene matches: 3.

Many counts were recorded for this clonotype. This chain links TRBV2 with TRBJ2-1; the D gene is possibly TRBD1 (5 bases). The ends were cut back, 4 bases at V and 6 bases at J, with 10 bases in the middle. This CDR3 is built from 13 residues. Germline V gives CDR1 SNHLY, CDR2 FYNNEI. CDR3 region: CASSAPGPNEQFF. The CDR3 bases are TGTGCCAGCAGTGCACCAGGGCCCAATGAGCAGTTCTTC. Using reference TRBV2 and TRBJ2-1 for the parts outside the CDR3, the full variable domain is EPEVTQTPSHQVTQMGQEVILRCVPISNHLYFYWYRQILGQKVEFLVSFYNNEISEKSEIFDDQFSVERPDGSNFTLKIRSTKLEDSAMYFCASSAPGPNEQFFGPGTRLTVL.

In regard to this clonotype: This clone may be a read error of a much larger clone one base away. The rearrangement uses TRBV12-3 or TRBV12-4 and TRBJ1-5; unclear D gene. CDR3 length: 14 residues. The CDR3 DNA is TGTGCCAGCAGTTTACGGGTGGGCAATCAGACCCAGCATTTT. Amino acid sequence: CASSLRVGNQTQHF.

The chain has TRBV7-2 and TRBJ1-6; 7 bases agree with TRBD1. Germline CDR1 SGHTA, CDR2 FQGNSA. The CDR3 is made up of 16 amino acids. Trimming removed 4 bases from V and 6 bases from J; junction bases left unmatched: 9. CDR3 in DNA: TGTGCCAGCAGCTACGAACAGGGGTTGGCTAATTCACCCCTCCACTTT. Its translation: CASSYEQGLANSPLHF. The whole variable domain, remainder taken from reference TRBV7-2 and TRBJ1-6, is GAGVSQSPSNKVTEKGKDVELRCDPISGHTALYWYRQSLGQGLEFLIYFQGNSAPDKSGLPSDRFSAERTGGSVSTLTIQRTQQEDSAVYLCASSYEQGLANSPLHFGNGTRLTVT.

This clonotype was recorded many times. CDR3 residues: CASSPPRGSGANVLTF. The CDR3, as DNA: TGTGCCAGCTCACCCCCCCGTGGCTCTGGGGCCAACGTCCTGACTTTC. The chain is built from TRBV18 and TRBJ2-6; no definite D call. V was shortened by 3 bases and J by 0 bases, with 9 bases between the two germline ends. Germline V gives CDR1 KGHSH, CDR2 LQKENI. The CDR3 loop spans 16 amino acids. Supplemented by reference TRBV18 and TRBJ2-6, the full variable domain reads NAGVMQNPRHLVRRRGQEARLRCSPMKGHSHVYWYRQLPEEGLKFMVYLQKENIIDESGMPKERFSAEFPKEGPSILRIQQVVRGDSAAYFCASSPPRGSGANVLTFGAGSRLTVL.

The sample holds a few counts of this clonotype. V gene TRBV7-3 combines with J gene TRBJ2-3; 7 bases line up with TRBD2. This CDR3 contains 14 residues. Germline V gene data show CDR1 as SGHTA and CDR2 as FQGTGA. V was pared by 5 bases and J by 0 bases, with 2 bases of the junction left unmatched. As DNA, the CDR3 is TGTGCCAGCAGCCTTAGCGGGAGCACAGATACGCAGTATTTT. This translates into CASSLSGSTDTQYF.

About this clonotype: One junction end does not reproduce the germline sequence, and a read error may be involved. V is TRBV20-1 and J is TRBJ2-5; maybe TRBD1 (5 bases). Germline V lookup: CDR1 DFQATT, CDR2 SNEGSKA (reference sequence). The length of the CDR3 is 16 residues. The CDR3 loop is CSPRDQEGRESETQYF. In DNA, the CDR3 is TGCAGTCCTAGAGATCAGGAAGGCAGGGAATCGGAGACCCAGTACTTC.

This clonotype was found many times. This rearrangement joins TRBV7-9 to TRBJ2-5, with TRBD1 identical over 7 bases. The CDR3 has 15 residues. Trimming at V came to 5 bases and at J to 5 bases, leaving 11 bases not matched to a gene. Germline-derived CDR1 and CDR2 are SEHNR and FQNEAQ (reference sequence). Here the CDR3 reads CASSDRDSLRETQYF. CDR3 bases: TGTGCCAGCAGCGACCGGGACAGCCTTAGGGAGACCCAGTACTTC.

This clonotype was counted once. Sequence at one end of the junction differs from germline and may be a read error. The chain carries TRBV12-3 or TRBV12-4 and TRBJ2-3; D possibly corresponds to TRBD2 (5 bases). The CDR3 runs to 12 residues. CDR3 in DNA: TGTGCCAGCAGTCTAGCAGCCGATACGCAGAATTTT. Translating gives CASSLAADTQNF.

This clonotype was recorded many times. The chain uses TRBV19 and TRBJ2-3; tentative D call: TRBD2 (5 bases). The CDR3 has 16 residues. V was clipped by 3 bases and J by 2 bases, with 15 bases between them. The V gene's germline CDR1 is LNHDA and CDR2 SQIVND (reference sequence). The CDR3: CASSIISDFFTDTQYF. CDR3 DNA: TGTGCCAGTAGTATTATTAGCGACTTTTTCACAGATACGCAGTATTTT. The variable domain in full, with the rest retrieved from reference TRBV19 and TRBJ2-3, is DGGITQSPKYLFRKEGQNVTLSCEQNLNHDAMYWYRQDPGQGLRLIYYSQIVNDFQKGDIAEGYSVSREKKESFPLTVTSAQKNPTAFYLCASSIISDFFTDTQYFGPGTRLTVL.

Only a few counts were recorded for this clonotype. The chain uses TRBV15 and TRBJ2-5; D gene unclear. The CDR3 extends over 12 amino acids. CDR1 is LNHNV and CDR2 is YYDKDF in the germline V gene (reference sequence). Trimming cost V 0 bases and J 3 bases, with 2 bases left between them. Written as DNA, the CDR3 is TGTGCCACCAGCAGAGACAAAGAGACCCAGTACTTC. Its translation is CATSRDKETQYF.